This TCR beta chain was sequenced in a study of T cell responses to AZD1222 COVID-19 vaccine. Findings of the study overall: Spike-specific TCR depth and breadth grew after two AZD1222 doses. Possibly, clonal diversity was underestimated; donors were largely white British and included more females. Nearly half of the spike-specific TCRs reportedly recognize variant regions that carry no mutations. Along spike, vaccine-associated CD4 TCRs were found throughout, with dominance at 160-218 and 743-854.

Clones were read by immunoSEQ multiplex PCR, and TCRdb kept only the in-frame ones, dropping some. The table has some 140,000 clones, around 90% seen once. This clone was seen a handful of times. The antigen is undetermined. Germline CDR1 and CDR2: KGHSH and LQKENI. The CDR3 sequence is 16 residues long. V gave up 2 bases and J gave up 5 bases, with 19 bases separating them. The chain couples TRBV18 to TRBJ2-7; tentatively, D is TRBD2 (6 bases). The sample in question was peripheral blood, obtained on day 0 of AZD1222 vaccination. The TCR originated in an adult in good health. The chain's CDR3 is CASSPGKGRGAHEQYF. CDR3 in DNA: TGTGCCAGCTCACCAGGGAAAGGGCGGGGAGCACACGAGCAGTACTTC. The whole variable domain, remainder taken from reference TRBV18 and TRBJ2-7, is NAGVMQNPRHLVRRRGQEARLRCSPMKGHSHVYWYRQLPEEGLKFMVYLQKENIIDESGMPKERFSAEFPKEGPSILRIQQVVRGDSAAYFCASSPGKGRGAHEQYFGPGTRLTVT.